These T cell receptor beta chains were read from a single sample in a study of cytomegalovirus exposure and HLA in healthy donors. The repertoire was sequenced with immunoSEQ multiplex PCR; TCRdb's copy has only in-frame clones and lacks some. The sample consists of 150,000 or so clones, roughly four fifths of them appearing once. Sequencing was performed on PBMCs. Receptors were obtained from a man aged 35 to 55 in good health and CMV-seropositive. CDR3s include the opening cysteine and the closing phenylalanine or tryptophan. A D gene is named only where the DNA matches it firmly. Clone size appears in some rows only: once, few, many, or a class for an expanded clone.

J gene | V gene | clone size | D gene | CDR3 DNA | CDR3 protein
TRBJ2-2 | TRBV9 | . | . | TGTGCCAGCAGCGGAGGACAAGCGAACACCGGGGAGCTGTTTTTT | CASSGGQANTGELFF
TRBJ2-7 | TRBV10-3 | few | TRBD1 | TGTGCCACGAACAGGGGGAGCGAGCAGTACTTC | CATNRGSEQYF
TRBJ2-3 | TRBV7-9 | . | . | TGTGCCAGCAGCTTTAGCGGCGGCACAGATACGCAGTATTTT | CASSFSGGTDTQYF
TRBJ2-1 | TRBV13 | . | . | TGTGCCAGCAGCGACAGAAATCAGGGAAATGAGCAGTTCTTC | CASSDRNQGNEQFF
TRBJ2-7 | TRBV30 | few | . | TGTGCCTGGAGTGTACTAGGGAGGGAGCAGTACTTC | CAWSVLGREQYF
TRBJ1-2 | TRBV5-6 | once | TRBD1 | TGTGCCAGCAGCTTGAGTGAGGGACAGGGCTGGAACTATGGCTACACCTTC | CASSLSEGQGWNYGYTF
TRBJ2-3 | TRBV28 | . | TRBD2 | TGTGCCAGCAGTACCCGGACTAGCGGGAGGACAGATACGCAGTATTTT | CASSTRTSGRTDTQYF
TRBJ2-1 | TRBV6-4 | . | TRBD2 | TGTGCCAGCATGGGACTAGCGGGAAAGGGTGAGCAGTTCTTC | CASMGLAGKGEQFF
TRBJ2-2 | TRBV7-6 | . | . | TGTGCCAGCAGCTTAGTAGAGAACACCGGGGAGCTGTTTTTT | CASSLVENTGELFF
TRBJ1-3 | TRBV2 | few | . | TGTGCCACCCTAGCCGGGAACTCTGGAAACACCATATATTTT | CATLAGNSGNTIYF
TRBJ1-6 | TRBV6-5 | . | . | TGTGCCAGCAGTTACGGCGGGGGGGTACTCGGCTCACCCCTCCACTTT | CASSYGGGVLGSPLHF
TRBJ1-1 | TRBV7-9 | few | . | TGTGCCAGCAGCGCCCGGGGGGACCACACTGAAGCTTTCTTT | CASSARGDHTEAFF
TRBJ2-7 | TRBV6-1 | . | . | TGTGCCAGCAGTGGAAATTTTTGGGCAACCACCCTTAACGAGCAGTACTTC | CASSGNFWATTLNEQYF
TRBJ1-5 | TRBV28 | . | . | TGTGCCAGCAGTTTATTCCGGCAGGACATTATCTTCAGCAATCAGCCCCAGCATTTT | CASSLFRQDIIFSNQPQHF
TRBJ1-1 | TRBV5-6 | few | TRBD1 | TGTGCCAGCAGCCGAGACACTTGGACAGGGAGAGACACTGAAGCTTTCTTT | CASSRDTWTGRDTEAFF
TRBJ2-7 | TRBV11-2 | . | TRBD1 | TGTGCCAGCGGCAGGACAGGAGGCTACGAGCAGTACTTC | CASGRTGGYEQYF
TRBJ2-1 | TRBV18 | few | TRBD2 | TGTGCCAGCTCACCGACAGGAGAATATAGCGGGAGGGATAATGAGCAGTTCTTC | CASSPTGEYSGRDNEQFF
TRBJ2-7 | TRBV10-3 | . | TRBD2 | TGTGCCATCAGTGATGGGGCTAGCGGAGGGTACGAGCAGTACTTC | CAISDGASGGYEQYF
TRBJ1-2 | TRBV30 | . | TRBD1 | TGTGCCTGGAACCGGGACAGGGCCTATGGCTACACCTTC | CAWNRDRAYGYTF
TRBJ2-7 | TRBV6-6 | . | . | TGTGCCAGCAGCCGCGTGGTGGGAGAATCGCCCTACGAGCAGTACTTC | CASSRVVGESPYEQYF
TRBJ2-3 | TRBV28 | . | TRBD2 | TGTGCCAGCAGTCGGACTAGCGCAGATACGCAGTATTTT | CASSRTSADTQYF
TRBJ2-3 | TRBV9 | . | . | TGTGCCAGCAGCGTAGTACAGGGTGGGGTCGGGAATACGCAGTATTTT | CASSVVQGGVGNTQYF
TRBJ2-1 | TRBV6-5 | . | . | TGTGCCAGCAGCTCCGGACTGGGAGTCAATGAGCAGTTCTTC | CASSSGLGVNEQFF
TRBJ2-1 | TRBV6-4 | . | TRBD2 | TGTGCCAGCAGTGAGCTAGCGGGACCTTCTTCTAATGAGCAGTTCTTC | CASSELAGPSSNEQFF
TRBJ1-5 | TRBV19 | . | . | TGTGCCAGTAGTATGGGCAGGGTAGTTTTTCAGCCCCAGCATTTT | CASSMGRVVFQPQHF
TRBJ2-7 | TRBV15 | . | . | TGTGCCACCAGCAGTCAGACAGGTGTACCCCTTTCCTACGAGCAGTACTTC | CATSSQTGVPLSYEQYF
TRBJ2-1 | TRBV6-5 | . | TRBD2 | TGTGCCAGCAGTCCTACTAGCGGGAGTCAGTTCTTC | CASSPTSGSQFF
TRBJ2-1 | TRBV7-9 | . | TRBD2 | TGTGCCAGCAGAGGGCTAGCGGGACCGAATGAGCAGTTCTTC | CASRGLAGPNEQFF
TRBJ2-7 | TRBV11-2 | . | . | TGTGCCAGCAGCCCGGGGGTGGCTCTTTCCTACGAGCAGTACTTC | CASSPGVALSYEQYF
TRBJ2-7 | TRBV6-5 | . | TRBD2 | TGTGCCAGCAGTTACTTATCGAGCGGGAGTGCCTACGAGCAGTACTTC | CASSYLSSGSAYEQYF
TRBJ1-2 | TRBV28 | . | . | TGTGCCAGCAGTTCATACTTACACAGTTATGGCTACACCTTC | CASSSYLHSYGYTF
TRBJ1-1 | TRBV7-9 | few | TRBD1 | TGTGCCAGCAGCTTGGGGACAGAGGGAGACTTGAACACTGAAGCTTTCTTT | CASSLGTEGDLNTEAFF
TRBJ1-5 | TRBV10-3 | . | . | TGTGCCATCAGTGAGTCGCAAGGGGGCAATCAGCCCCAGCATTTT | CAISESQGGNQPQHF
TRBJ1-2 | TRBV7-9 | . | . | TGTGCCAGCAGTTCACAGGGATACAACTATGGCTACACCTTC | CASSSQGYNYGYTF
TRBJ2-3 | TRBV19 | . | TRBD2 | TGTGCCAGTAGTTGGTCTTCTCGCGGGAGCTCAGATACGCAGTATTTT | CASSWSSRGSSDTQYF
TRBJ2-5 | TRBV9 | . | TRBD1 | TGTGCCAGCAGCATTCCGGGACAGTTTACCATAAAAGAGACCCAGTACTTC | CASSIPGQFTIKETQYF
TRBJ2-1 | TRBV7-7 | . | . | TGTGCCAGCAGTTCCGACAGGGCGGGAGAGCAGTTCTTC | CASSSDRAGEQFF
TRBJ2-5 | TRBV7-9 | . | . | TGTGCCAGCAGCTTATTTACTACGGGAGTTGGGACCCAGTACTTC | CASSLFTTGVGTQYF
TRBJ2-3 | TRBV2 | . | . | TGTGCCAGCAGGCAGGATTACACAGATACGCAGTATTTT | CASRQDYTDTQYF
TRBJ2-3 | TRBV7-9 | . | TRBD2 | TGTGCCAGCAGCTTCGGGACTAGCAGACCCACAGATACGCAGTATTTT | CASSFGTSRPTDTQYF
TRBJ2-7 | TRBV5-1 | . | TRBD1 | TGCGCCAGCACCACCGGGACAGGGGGCGGCGAGCAGTACTTC | CASTTGTGGGEQYF
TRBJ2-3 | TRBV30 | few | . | TGTGCCTGGAGTCGACCGCGGCTCACAGATACGCAGTATTTT | CAWSRPRLTDTQYF
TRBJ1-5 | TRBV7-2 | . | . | TGTGCCAGCAGCAAAGGGCACAGGGTCGCTCAGCCCCAGCATTTT | CASSKGHRVAQPQHF
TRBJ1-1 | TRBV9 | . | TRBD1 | TGTGCCAGCAGCGTAGGACAGGGGCGGGGTGAAGCTTTCTTT | CASSVGQGRGEAFF
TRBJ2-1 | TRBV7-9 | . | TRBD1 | TGTGCCAGCAGCCCAGGACAGGGGCGTTACAATGAGCAGTTCTTC | CASSPGQGRYNEQFF
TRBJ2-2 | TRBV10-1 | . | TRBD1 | TGCGCCAGCAGATCTGACAGGGGGGACACCGGGGAGCTGTTTTTT | CASRSDRGDTGELFF
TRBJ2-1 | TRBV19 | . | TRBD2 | TGTGCCATTCATTATCAGCGGGAGCAGGACAATGAGCAGTTCTTC | CAIHYQREQDNEQFF
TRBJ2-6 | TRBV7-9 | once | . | TGTGCCAGCAGCTCAATTCCCTCTGGGGCCAACGTCCTGACTTTC | CASSSIPSGANVLTF
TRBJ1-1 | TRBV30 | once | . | TGTGCCTGGAGTGTACGGGGTTATTACACTGAAGCTTTCTTT | CAWSVRGYYTEAFF
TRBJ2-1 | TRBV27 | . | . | TGTGCCAGCAGGCCTCGGGAGTCCTACAATGAGCAGTTCTTC | CASRPRESYNEQFF
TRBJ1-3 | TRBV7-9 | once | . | TGTGCCAGCAGCTCGAGGGTACAGGGAAGCTCTGGAAACACCATATATTTT | CASSSRVQGSSGNTIYF